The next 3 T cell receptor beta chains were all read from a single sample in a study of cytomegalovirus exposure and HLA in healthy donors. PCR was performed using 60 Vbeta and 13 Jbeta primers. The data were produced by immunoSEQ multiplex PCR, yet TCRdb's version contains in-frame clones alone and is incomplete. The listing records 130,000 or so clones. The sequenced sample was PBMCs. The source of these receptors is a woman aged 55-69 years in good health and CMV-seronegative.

The CDR3 nucleotides read TGCGCCAGCAGCCAAGACTGGACAACGTCAACCTACGAGCAGTACTTC. It encodes CASSQDWTTSTYEQYF. The genes are TRBV10-1 and TRBJ2-7; tentative D call: TRBD1 (5 bases). This CDR3 has 16 amino acids. Trimming removed 6 bases from V and 2 bases from J, with 20 bases in between. The germline V gene encodes CDR1 WNHNN and CDR2 SYGVQD (reference sequence).

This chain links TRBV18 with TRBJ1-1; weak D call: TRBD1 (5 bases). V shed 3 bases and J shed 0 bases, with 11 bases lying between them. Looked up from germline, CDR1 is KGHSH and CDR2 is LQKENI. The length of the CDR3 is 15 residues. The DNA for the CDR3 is TGTGCCAGCTCACCTCGGACGGACATGAACACTGAAGCTTTCTTT. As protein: CASSPRTDMNTEAFF.

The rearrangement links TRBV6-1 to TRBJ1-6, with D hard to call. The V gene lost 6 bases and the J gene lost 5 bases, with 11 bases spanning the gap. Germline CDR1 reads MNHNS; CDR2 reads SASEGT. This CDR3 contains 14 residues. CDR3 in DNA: TGTGCCAGCAGCCCACACAGCCATAATTCACCCCTCCACTTT. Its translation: CASSPHSHNSPLHF.